The 32 T cell receptor beta chains below come from one sample, sequenced in a study of T cell responses to AZD1222 COVID-19 vaccine. The data were produced by immunoSEQ multiplex PCR, yet TCRdb's version contains in-frame clones alone and is incomplete. The sample includes 200,000 to 250,000 clones, 90% to 95% of them seen just once. The sequenced sample was peripheral blood, obtained on day 0 of MenACWY control vaccination. Every receptor here comes from an adult in good health.

The chain is built from TRBV11-2 and TRBJ1-2; D unclear. This CDR3 comprises 14 residues. Germline CDR1 is SGHAT and CDR2 is FQNNGV. V was shortened by 4 bases and J by 4 bases, with 13 bases between the two germline ends. CDR3 bases: TGTGCCAGCAGCTGGGGTGTAGACCGCTATGGCTACACCTTC. This translates into CASSWGVDRYGYTF.

This clone was detected only once. The chain joins TRBV20-1 to TRBJ1-1; 12 nucleotides agree with TRBD1. Germline lookup yields CDR1 DFQATT and CDR2 SNEGSKA (reference sequence). J was trimmed by 4 bases and V by 3 bases; bases with no gene match: 6. This CDR3 spans 15 amino acids. The CDR3 DNA follows: TGCAGTGCTAGTCCTTTGGGACAGGGGGCCACTGAAGCTTTCTTT. Its translation: CSASPLGQGATEAFF.

This sequence joins TRBV7-2 and TRBJ2-5; 7 positions match TRBD2. This CDR3 has 14 amino acids. Per germline, CDR1 SGHTA and CDR2 FQGNSA. J lost 1 base, V lost 3 bases, and 2 bases had no gene match. The CDR3: CASSFSGPQETQYF. The CDR3 nucleotides read TGTGCCAGCAGCTTTAGCGGGCCCCAAGAGACCCAGTACTTC.

The chain is built from TRBV18 and TRBJ1-4, with 7 bases identical to TRBD1. CDR1 and CDR2 from the germline V gene are KGHSH and LQKENI. Trimming at V came to 3 bases and at J to 0 bases, leaving 7 bases not matched to a gene. The CDR3 covers 17 residues. The chain's CDR3 is CASSPSRQGATNEKLFF. CDR3 nucleotide sequence: TGTGCCAGCTCACCGTCGCGACAGGGAGCAACTAATGAAAAACTGTTTTTT.

This chain links TRBV5-1 with TRBJ2-7; 7 bases align to TRBD1. Unmatched junction bases numbered 7, after V lost 2 bases and J lost 5 bases. Germline values: CDR1 SGHRS, CDR2 YFSETQ. CDR3 length: 14 amino acids. The CDR3: CASSLQGPLNEQYF. The CDR3, as DNA: TGCGCCAGCAGCTTACAGGGGCCGCTTAACGAGCAGTACTTC.

The gene calls are TRBV30 and TRBJ1-5, with 7 bases matching TRBD1. This CDR3 has 13 residues. CDR1 is GTSNPN, CDR2 SVGIG, per germline (reference sequence). V gave up 8 bases and J gave up 5 bases; unmatched junction bases: 9. The DNA of the CDR3 is TGTGCCCTGGAGGAACAGGGGCATCAGCCCCAGCATTTT. It is translated as CALEEQGHQPQHF. Full variable domain (remainder filled in from reference TRBV30 and TRBJ1-5): SQTIHQWPATLVQPVGSPLSLECTVEGTSNPNLYWYRQAAGRGLQLLFYSVGIGQISSEVPQNLSASRPQDRQFILSSKKLLLSDSGFYLCALEEQGHQPQHFGDGTRLSIL.

This sequence joins TRBV5-1 and TRBJ2-7; 10 bases agree with TRBD2. The CDR3 runs to 16 residues. V lost 0 bases and J lost 0; bases outside the gene matches: 3. Germline-derived CDR1 and CDR2 are SGHRS and YFSETQ. The CDR3 sequence: CASSLEPSGGSYEQYF. For the CDR3, the DNA is TGCGCCAGCAGCTTGGAGCCTAGCGGGGGCTCCTACGAGCAGTACTTC.

This CDR3 is CASSLGTGDNSPLHF. The CDR3 nucleotides read TGTGCCAGCTCACTGGGGACAGGGGATAATTCACCCCTCCACTTT. The V gene is TRBV18, the J gene TRBJ1-6; 10 nucleotides align to TRBD1. The CDR3 spans 15 residues. V lost 4 bases and J lost 5; bases outside the gene matches: 2. Per the germline V gene, CDR1 is KGHSH and CDR2 is LQKENI.

The rearrangement uses TRBV12-3 or TRBV12-4 and TRBJ1-4; D is unclear. The CDR3 is 13 amino acids. V shed 8 bases and J shed 7 bases, with 14 bases lying between them. CDR3 residues: CASSYGNGEKLFF. The CDR3 nucleotides read TGTGCCAGCTCTTACGGTAACGGTGAAAAACTGTTTTTT.

The rearrangement joins TRBV3-1 (or the pseudogene TRBV3-2) to TRBJ2-5; possibly TRBD2 for D (7 bases). Trimming took 4 bases from V and 5 from J, leaving 17 bases between them. Germline lookup yields CDR1 LGHDT and CDR2 YNNKEL (reference sequence). The length of the CDR3 is 15 residues. In nucleotides, the CDR3 is TGTGCCAGCAGCCGAGGGGGACTACCCTGGGAGACCCAGTACTTC. Protein: CASSRGGLPWETQYF.

This CDR3 is CASRPQQGIYGYTF. The DNA for the CDR3 is TGTGCCAGTAGACCCCAACAGGGGATCTATGGCTACACCTTC. The chain recombines TRBV19 with TRBJ1-2; 7 bases map to TRBD1. V was pared by 6 bases and J by 4 bases, with 8 bases of the junction left unmatched. Germline V gene sequence: CDR1 LNHDA, CDR2 SQIVND (reference sequence). The CDR3 sequence is 14 residues long.

This clone occurred once. The J gene is TRBJ1-4, the V gene TRBV7-8; 8 nucleotides line up with TRBD1. CDR1 and CDR2 (germline): SGHVS, FQNEAQ. The ends lost 5 bases at V and 4 bases at J; junction bases unmatched: 6. CDR3 length: 15 amino acids. This CDR3 reads CASSIQTGDNEKLFF. CDR3 nucleotide sequence: TGTGCCAGCAGCATACAGACAGGGGATAATGAAAAACTGTTTTTT.

The V gene is TRBV20-1, the J gene TRBJ2-7, with D hard to call. CDR3 length: 13 amino acids. The germline gives CDR1 DFQATT, CDR2 SNEGSKA (reference sequence). Trimming removed 3 bases from V and 2 bases from J, with 11 bases in between. Written as DNA, the CDR3 is TGCAGTGCTAGTAGCAGTGTAGCCTACGAGCAGTACTTC. It codes for CSASSSVAYEQYF.

The gene calls are TRBV5-4 and TRBJ1-1; 7 positions agree with TRBD1. CDR3 length: 15 residues. CDR1 SGHNT and CDR2 YYREEE come from the germline V gene (reference sequence). The V gene end was trimmed by 4 bases and the J gene end by 2 bases; junction bases not matched to a gene: 8. The CDR3 loop reads CASSPRGGYNTEAFF. As DNA, the CDR3 is TGTGCCAGCAGCCCCAGGGGGGGTTATAACACTGAAGCTTTCTTT.

This clone was picked up one time. This sequence joins TRBV15 and TRBJ2-7; TRBD2 matches at 10 bases. This CDR3 region has 15 residues. V trimming: 4 bases; J trimming: 2 bases; junction bases outside the gene matches: 5. Germline V lookup: CDR1 LNHNV, CDR2 YYDKDF (reference sequence). For the CDR3, the DNA is TGTGCCACCAGCATCAGCGGGGGGGCCGCCTACGAGCAGTACTTC. Amino acids: CATSISGGAAYEQYF.

This clone appeared a single time. The rearrangement links TRBV4-3 to TRBJ1-1, with no clear D. CDR1 and CDR2 (germline): LGHNA, YSLEER. Trimming removed 4 bases at V and 10 bases at J, with 16 bases between. CDR3 length: 13 residues. The chain's CDR3 is CASSLRALEGAFF. The CDR3 DNA reads as TGCGCCAGCAGCCTCCGGGCCTTGGAGGGAGCTTTCTTT.

The rearrangement uses TRBV7-2 and TRBJ2-5; possibly TRBD1 for D (5 bases). Trimming pared 1 base from V and 2 bases from J, leaving 8 bases between. This CDR3 is 14 amino acids long. Per the germline V gene, CDR1 is SGHTA and CDR2 is FQGNSA. As DNA, the CDR3 is TGTGCCAGCAGCTTAGGGGGCAGTCAAGAGACCCAGTACTTC. It yields the protein CASSLGGSQETQYF.

Here the CDR3 DNA reads TGTGCCAGCAGCCCTGGACAGGGGACCGACCAGCCCCAGCATTTT. This sequence encodes CASSPGQGTDQPQHF. The J gene is TRBJ1-5, the V gene TRBV5-8; 9 bases are shared with TRBD1. There are 15 residues in the CDR3. V lost 4 bases to trimming and J lost 7 bases; unmatched junction nucleotides: 9. The germline V gene has CDR1 SGHTS and CDR2 YDEGEE.

The chain employs TRBV7-9 and TRBJ2-3; D may correspond to TRBD1 or TRBD2 (5 bases each). Trimming removed 5 bases at V and 6 bases at J, with 21 bases between. The germline V gene encodes CDR1 SEHNR and CDR2 FQNEAQ (reference sequence). The CDR3 has 16 amino acids. The CDR3 nucleotides are TGTGCCAGCAGCCTAGGGGCGAGGGCCCAAAAGGATACGCAGTATTTT. It specifies CASSLGARAQKDTQYF.

V is TRBV5-4 and J is TRBJ1-1, with 12 nucleotides matching TRBD1. Germline V gene data show CDR1 as SGHNT and CDR2 as YYREEE (reference sequence). V shed 0 bases, J shed 3 bases, and the junction held 9 bases outside the gene matches. The CDR3 extends over 18 amino acids. DNA for the CDR3: TGTGCCAGCAGCTTGGGGGGACAGGGGGCGCCTTTGGACACTGAAGCTTTCTTT. It specifies CASSLGGQGAPLDTEAFF.

The rearrangement joins TRBV7-8 to TRBJ2-2; TRBD2 agrees at 9 bases. This CDR3 contains 17 residues. From germline, CDR1 is SGHVS and CDR2 FQNEAQ. J lost 7 bases, V lost 6 bases, and 15 bases had no gene match. The DNA for the CDR3 is TGTGCCAGCAGTTTCGCGGGGGGGCCGGGTTGGCTCGGGGAGCTGTTTTTT. It translates to CASSFAGGPGWLGELFF.

The table lists this clone with a count of one. The chain recombines TRBV19 with TRBJ2-7, with D uncertain. Germline V gene lookup returns CDR1 LNHDA and CDR2 SQIVND (reference sequence). Trimming took off 4 bases at V and 5 bases at J, with 9 bases between the two ends. The CDR3 contains 12 residues. CDR3 nucleotide sequence: TGTGCCAGTAGTAATTTGGTACACGAGCAGTACTTC. Translation gives CASSNLVHEQYF.

There are a few counts of this clone. V is TRBV20-1 and J is TRBJ2-7, with 8 bases lining up with TRBD2. CDR3 size: 13 residues. In germline, CDR1 is DFQATT, CDR2 SNEGSKA (reference sequence). Unmatched junction bases numbered 4, after V lost 3 bases and J lost 3 bases. The CDR3 is CSASGLADYEQYF. The CDR3 DNA reads TGCAGTGCTAGTGGACTAGCCGACTACGAGCAGTACTTC.

The chain joins TRBV7-2 to TRBJ2-7, with TRBD2 matching over 9 bases. Trimming took 1 base from V and 6 from J; bases not matched to a gene: 13. The CDR3 runs 17 residues. Germline-derived CDR1 and CDR2 are SGHTA and FQGNSA. As DNA, the CDR3 is TGTGCCAGCAGCTTAGAATTCGCGGGGGGGCCTGGGGGCGAGCAGTACTTC. Amino acid sequence: CASSLEFAGGPGGEQYF.

This clone was recorded only once. V gene TRBV12-3 or TRBV12-4 combines with J gene TRBJ1-4; no firm D call. The V and J ends lost 6 bases and 2 bases respectively, with 7 bases between them. The CDR3 sequence is 13 residues long. DNA of the CDR3: TGTGCCAGCAGGCCAGATACTAATGAAAAACTGTTTTTT. Protein sequence: CASRPDTNEKLFF.

This clone was counted a single time. Written as DNA, the CDR3 is TGTGCCAGCAGGGGAACAGGGCCCCTCCACTTT. It codes for CASRGTGPLHF. The rearrangement links TRBV7-2 to TRBJ1-6; D is perhaps TRBD1 (6 bases). Germline loops: CDR1 SGHTA, CDR2 FQGNSA. This CDR3 region has 11 residues. Trimming removed 6 bases from V and 13 bases from J, with 10 bases in between.

The rearrangement joins TRBV9 to TRBJ1-2; 7 nucleotides line up with TRBD1. CDR3 length: 14 amino acids. Germline V lookup: CDR1 SGDLS, CDR2 YYNGEE. V dropped 0 bases and J dropped 4; count of bases not matched to a gene: 3. CDR3: CASSVGSGGYGYTF. The CDR3 DNA sequence: TGTGCCAGCAGCGTAGGGTCAGGGGGCTATGGCTACACCTTC.

The chain joins TRBV7-2 to TRBJ1-1, with TRBD1 identical over 7 bases. CDR1 is SGHTA, CDR2 FQGNSA, per germline. The ends lost 5 bases at V and 8 bases at J; junction bases unmatched: 11. The CDR3 length is 14 residues. The CDR3 coding sequence is TGTGCCAGCAGCGTCGATCCGGGGACAGCCGAAGCTTTCTTT. This codes for CASSVDPGTAEAFF.

The rearrangement links TRBV2 to TRBJ1-1; unclear D gene. V lost 2 bases and J lost 3, with 10 bases in between. Germline V gene data show CDR1 as SNHLY and CDR2 as FYNNEI. The CDR3 loop spans 14 amino acids. This CDR3 reads CASSEFGLDTEAFF. The CDR3 DNA follows: TGTGCCAGCAGTGAATTCGGTTTGGACACTGAAGCTTTCTTT.

The rearrangement joins TRBV11-2 to TRBJ2-3, with D maybe TRBD2 (5 bases). V was cut by 5 bases and J by 2 bases, with 11 bases left in between. CDR1 is SGHAT, CDR2 FQNNGV, per germline. The CDR3 totals 14 residues. Written as DNA, the CDR3 is TGTGCCAGCAGCCTAGGGCGGGCCACAGATACGCAGTATTTT. Translating it yields CASSLGRATDTQYF.

CDR3 in amino acids: CASSIVGGPDTQYF. As DNA, the CDR3 is TGTGCCAGTAGTATAGTCGGGGGGCCAGATACGCAGTATTTT. J is TRBJ2-3 and V is TRBV19, with a tentative D call TRBD2 (7 bases). Trimming took 1 base from V and 4 from J, leaving 9 bases between them. The CDR3 length is 14 residues. Germline V gives CDR1 LNHDA, CDR2 SQIVND (reference sequence).

This chain connects TRBV10-1 to TRBJ2-7; no clear D. Germline-derived CDR1 and CDR2 are WNHNN and SYGVQD (reference sequence). The V end was cut by 8 bases, the J end by 0 bases, with 20 bases between. CDR3 length: 16 amino acids. CDR3 sequence reads: CASLTPSENSSYEQYF. The DNA for the CDR3 is TGCGCCAGCCTCACCCCCTCAGAGAACAGCTCCTACGAGCAGTACTTC.